In its sample, the clone carrying this T cell receptor beta chain was seen a few times. The antigen remains undetermined. The sample is drawn from a study of T cells in Graves' hyperthyroidism and ophthalmopathy. Overall study findings and caveats: With a median lead of roughly 6.2 months before onset, the model predicted ophthalmopathy. Within blood appeared most thyroid clonotypes that had expanded above 0.001.

RNA transcripts gave rise to amplified TCR beta CDR3 regions. With the HTBI primer set, the TCR CDR3 went through a first round of RT-PCR. From the multiplex PCR reads, TCRdb called clonotypes with MiXCR, one entry per CDR3 protein. Altogether more than 500,000 distinct CDR3 sequences are present, about 45% being singletons, with the ten largest covering under 20%. Exclusion of patients followed from uncontrolled infection, other autoimmune disease, pregnancy or lactation. Together with thyroid ultrasound, orbital computed tomography, serum thyroxine and TRAb, clinical symptoms were used for diagnoses. V was shortened by 6 bases and J by 1 base, with 10 bases between the two germline ends. The V gene's germline CDR1 is SNHLY and CDR2 FYNNEI. CDR3 length equals 14 residues.

The rearrangement uses TRBV2 and TRBJ1-5; D unresolved. The receptor was isolated from an adult woman with Graves' disease, either hyperthyroidism or ophthalmopathy (not recorded which). The sequenced sample consisted of peripheral blood or thyroid tissue (not recorded which). The CDR3 coding sequence is TGTGCCAGCAGCTCCAAACAGAGCAATCAGCCCCAGCATTTT. Translating it yields CASSSKQSNQPQHF.